One and the same sample provided the 24 T cell receptor beta chains below, sequenced in a study of CXCR3-negative and CXCR3-positive naive CD8 T cells. Their target antigens are unknown. Study-wide findings and caveats: A higher hydrophobicity marked the TRB CDR3s of CXCR3-positive naive cells versus CXCR3-negative naive cells.

Each TRB cDNA library was prepared by 5' RACE (with UMI labels). Each CDR3 protein gets one entry in TCRdb, which reprocessed the 5' RACE reads and gives no DNA. Here the sample table reports roughly 100,000 distinct CDR3 sequences. Sequenced sample: naive CXCR3+ CD8+ T cells from blood. Subset here: CD45RO-CCR7+CD27+CD95- naive CD8+ T cells expressing CXCR3 (TNR3+). These receptors were collected from a human donor in good health. Some clones in this sample may be carry-over from other donors' samples.

The rearrangement uses TRBV11-2 and TRBJ2-5; TCRdb returns TRBD2, unconfirmable since there is no DNA. CDR1 SGHAT and CDR2 FQNNGV come from the germline V gene. CDR3 length: 15 residues. Here the CDR3 reads CASSLGFLGLETQYF.

The chain links TRBV29-1 to TRBJ2-1; TCRdb lists TRBD2, though no DNA is available to test this call. Germline values: CDR1 SQVTM, CDR2 ANQGSEA. The CDR3 covers 14 residues. The CDR3 spells CSVEGTSGDNEQFF.

The rearrangement links TRBV7-3 to TRBJ2-6; checking the TCRdb D call of TRBD1 is not possible without DNA. Germline-derived CDR1 and CDR2 are SGHTA and FQGTGA. This CDR3 is built from 13 residues. The CDR3 spells CASSLVQGDVLTF.

This chain connects TRBV27 to TRBJ1-1; TCRdb indicates TRBD1, and absent DNA this call remains unverified. Germline CDR1 is MNHEY and CDR2 is SMNVEV (reference sequence). This CDR3 has 14 amino acids. The CDR3 loop is CASKPTGGNTEAFF.

This chain uses TRBV15 with TRBJ2-5; TCRdb proposes TRBD2, but this gene call is untestable without DNA. This CDR3 spans 14 amino acids. CDR1 LNHNV and CDR2 YYDKDF come from the germline V gene (reference sequence). Here the CDR3 reads CATSLMRGGETQYF.

The chain carries TRBV30 and TRBJ1-1. CDR3 length: 14 residues. Germline lookup yields CDR1 GTSNPN and CDR2 SVGIG (reference sequence). The CDR3 reads CAWSVVNGDTEAFF.

This chain links TRBV12-3 or TRBV12-4 with TRBJ1-2; with no DNA, the TCRdb D assignment of TRBD1 cannot be verified. The CDR3 spans 15 residues. The chain's CDR3 is CASSSLDRDNYGYTF.

The chain employs TRBV12-3 or TRBV12-4 and TRBJ1-2. The CDR3 totals 13 residues. This CDR3 reads CASAEGAAYGYTF.

The chain couples TRBV9 to TRBJ1-2; TCRdb selects TRBD1, and the lack of DNA leaves this call unchecked. Germline-derived CDR1 and CDR2 are SGDLS and YYNGEE. The length of the CDR3 is 16 residues. The CDR3: CASTQAGTGNFYGYTF.

The chain couples TRBV19 to TRBJ2-7. This CDR3 is 14 amino acids long. CDR1 is LNHDA and CDR2 is SQIVND in the germline V gene (reference sequence). The CDR3 region is CASSITGSSYEQYF.

This chain uses TRBV30 with TRBJ2-7; the TCRdb call, TRBD1, lacks DNA for checking. Germline values: CDR1 GTSNPN, CDR2 SVGIG (reference sequence). The CDR3 covers 14 residues. The CDR3 is CAWNPGTGGGEQYF.

This chain links TRBV28 with TRBJ2-7; as DNA is missing, the TRBD1 call by TCRdb cannot be tested. CDR1 and CDR2 from the germline V gene are MDHEN and SYDVKM. The CDR3 is 16 residues long. This chain's CDR3 is CASSPSAYEVGGEQYF.

The chain carries TRBV10-3 and TRBJ2-7; TCRdb proposes TRBD1, but this gene call is untestable without DNA. Per germline, CDR1 ENHRY and CDR2 SYGVKD. The CDR3 loop spans 15 amino acids. CDR3 protein: CAISELSGKSYEQYF.

This chain connects TRBV7-6 to TRBJ1-2; lacking DNA, the TRBD1 call made by TCRdb goes unchecked. This CDR3 has 14 residues. Germline V gene data show CDR1 as SGHVS and CDR2 as FNYEAQ. CDR3 sequence reads: CASSRDRVIYGYTF.

The rearrangement uses TRBV29-1 and TRBJ1-1. The germline CDR1 and CDR2 sequences are SQVTM and ANQGSEA. CDR3 length equals 12 residues. CDR3 sequence: CSVEEGLTEAFF.

V gene TRBV7-9 combines with J gene TRBJ1-1; lacking DNA, the TRBD1 call made by TCRdb goes unchecked. The CDR3 has 12 residues. Germline loops: CDR1 SEHNR, CDR2 FQNEAQ (reference sequence). This chain's CDR3 is CASSDREPEAFF.

This sequence joins TRBV12-3 or TRBV12-4 and TRBJ1-1. CDR3 length equals 13 residues. CDR3 region: CASSFQVNTEAFF.

The CDR3 loop reads CASSLLRLKNTEAFF. The V call is TRBV28, the J call TRBJ1-1. The CDR3 runs to 15 residues. CDR1 and CDR2 from the germline V gene are MDHEN and SYDVKM.

The rearrangement links TRBV7-2 to TRBJ2-2. Per the germline V gene, CDR1 is SGHTA and CDR2 is FQGNSA. The CDR3 length is 12 residues. CDR3 sequence reads: CASSPFPGELFF. The complete variable domain, with remaining parts taken from reference TRBV7-2 and TRBJ2-2, reads GAGVSQSPSNKVTEKGKDVELRCDPISGHTALYWYRQSLGQGLEFLIYFQGNSAPDKSGLPSDRFSAERTGGSVSTLTIQRTQQEDSAVYLCASSPFPGELFFGEGSRLTVL.

The CDR3 region is CASSSQIAGGINEQFF. The rearrangement links TRBV28 to TRBJ2-1; TCRdb's D call of TRBD2 is untestable without DNA. CDR1 and CDR2 from the germline V gene are MDHEN and SYDVKM. The CDR3 loop spans 16 amino acids.

The chain uses TRBV9 and TRBJ2-3; the TCRdb call, TRBD2, lacks DNA for checking. CDR3 length equals 13 residues. Germline-derived CDR1 and CDR2 are SGDLS and YYNGEE. The CDR3 sequence is CASSSGTTDTQYF. The full variable domain, rest sourced from reference TRBV9 and TRBJ2-3, is DSGVTQTPKHLITATGQRVTLRCSPRSGDLSVYWYQQSLDQGLQFLIQYYNGEERAKGNILERFSAQQFPDLHSELNLSSLELGDSALYFCASSSGTTDTQYFGPGTRLTVL.

This CDR3 is CASTPSLGPQETQYF. The rearrangement links TRBV6-6 to TRBJ2-5. CDR1 is MNHNY, CDR2 SVGAGI, per germline (reference sequence). The CDR3 is 15 residues long.

The rearrangement joins TRBV29-1 to TRBJ1-1; TCRdb gives TRBD1 as the D gene, but with no DNA this cannot be confirmed. CDR1 and CDR2 (germline): SQVTM, ANQGSEA. The CDR3 runs 12 residues. CDR3 sequence: CSVGQGGTEAFF.

The rearrangement uses TRBV4-3 and TRBJ2-7; TCRdb selects TRBD2, and the lack of DNA leaves this call unchecked. Germline-derived CDR1 and CDR2 are LGHNA and YSLEER. The length of the CDR3 is 14 residues. CDR3 in amino acids: CASSQVVREYEQYF.